Described below is a single T cell receptor beta chain sequence and its context. This specimen comes from a study of blood T cell repertoires in COVID-19. Looking at the study overall: Acute and convalescent COVID-19 samples came from the United States, Italy and Spain. From T cells, B-cell-depleted T cells, or PBMCs came the material, which was cDNA or gDNA.

As originally analysed: The authors estimated nucleated cell counts from reference gene primer amplification. Data came from immunoSEQ multiplex PCR; TCRdb stores just in-frame clones and leaves some out. Clonal size and the V and J genes are those of that table, whereas D and trimming came from the DNA. The data hold 65,000 to 90,000 clones, with 87% observed a single time. V dropped 3 bases and J dropped 3 bases, with 6 bases sitting between them. This CDR3 comprises 11 residues. The V gene's germline CDR1 is DFQATT and CDR2 SNEGSKA (reference sequence). The source of this sequence is a man aged 25 to 40 with acute or convalescent COVID-19. Source material: peripheral blood. The V and J genes are TRBV20-1 and TRBJ2-7; D call uncertain. The CDR3 nucleotides are TGCAGTGCTAGTAACATCTACGAGCAGTACTTC. Translation gives CSASNIYEQYF.